This T cell receptor (beta chain) was identified during a study of CD8+CD57+ T cells in acquired aplastic anemia. Whole-study results and caveats: In CD8+ cells, Simpson's diversity showed no significant difference between patients and controls.

Sequencing involved patients with CD8+CD57+ cell expansion previously shown by flow cytometry. CDR3 and TCR beta VDJ profiling relied on genomic DNA as the template. MiXCR was run by TCRdb on the reads, yielding one entry per CDR3 protein. The sample consists of 110,000 or so distinct CDR3 sequences, about 60% of them appearing once. A word on this clonotype: Antigen: not known.

CDR3 size: 16 residues. V dropped 0 bases and J dropped 0 bases, with 11 bases sitting between them. The germline V gene encodes CDR1 SGHVS and CDR2 FNYEAQ. The sequencing sample was made of sorted CD4+, CD8+, or CD8+CD57+ T cells (not recorded which) from PBMCs. This rearrangement joins TRBV7-6 to TRBJ1-1; TRBD1 is a possible D gene (6 bases). The TCR originated in a human donor with aplastic anemia. The CDR3 coding sequence is TGTGCCAGCAGCTTAGCCGCGGGGGCTATGAACACTGAAGCTTTCTTT. Translated: CASSLAAGAMNTEAFF. Together with reference TRBV7-6 and TRBJ1-1, the CDR3 gives the full variable domain: GAGVSQSPRYKVTKRGQDVALRCDPISGHVSLYWYRQALGQGPEFLTYFNYEAQQDKSGLPNDRFSAERPEGSISTLTIQRTEQRDSAMYRCASSLAAGAMNTEAFFGQGTRLTVV.